Below are 3 T cell receptor beta chains sequenced from a single sample in a study of blood T cell repertoires in COVID-19. The table came from immunoSEQ multiplex PCR; TCRdb's copy has only in-frame clones and leaves some out. The sample yields tens of thousands of clones, 70% to 90% seen once. Sequenced sample: peripheral blood. The receptors stem from a human donor in a cohort sampled during active COVID-19.

The chain employs TRBV28 and TRBJ1-5; D possibly corresponds to TRBD1 (5 bases). This CDR3 region has 15 residues. The V end was cut by 4 bases, the J end by 11 bases, with 21 bases between. The germline V gene has CDR1 MDHEN and CDR2 SYDVKM. The chain's CDR3 is CASSSHRQLGEAQHF. DNA for the CDR3: TGTGCCAGCAGTTCCCACCGACAGTTAGGAGAGGCCCAGCATTTT.

The chain has TRBV15 and TRBJ1-1; possible D gene TRBD1, 5 bases. V dropped 3 bases and J dropped 10 bases, with 12 bases sitting between them. Looked up from germline, CDR1 is LNHNV and CDR2 is YYDKDF (reference sequence). This CDR3 is built from 12 residues. Here the CDR3 reads CATSSRGVGAFF. The CDR3 DNA reads as TGTGCCACCAGCAGCCGGGGGGTGGGAGCTTTCTTT.

V gene TRBV7-6 combines with J gene TRBJ1-1, with 8 positions matching TRBD1. CDR3 length: 18 amino acids. Per the germline V gene, CDR1 is SGHVS and CDR2 is FNYEAQ. V gave up 3 bases and J gave up 5 bases; unmatched junction bases: 17. This CDR3 reads CASSFKLPGQVLETEAFF. The CDR3 DNA reads TGTGCCAGCAGCTTTAAATTACCGGGACAGGTGTTGGAGACTGAAGCTTTCTTT.